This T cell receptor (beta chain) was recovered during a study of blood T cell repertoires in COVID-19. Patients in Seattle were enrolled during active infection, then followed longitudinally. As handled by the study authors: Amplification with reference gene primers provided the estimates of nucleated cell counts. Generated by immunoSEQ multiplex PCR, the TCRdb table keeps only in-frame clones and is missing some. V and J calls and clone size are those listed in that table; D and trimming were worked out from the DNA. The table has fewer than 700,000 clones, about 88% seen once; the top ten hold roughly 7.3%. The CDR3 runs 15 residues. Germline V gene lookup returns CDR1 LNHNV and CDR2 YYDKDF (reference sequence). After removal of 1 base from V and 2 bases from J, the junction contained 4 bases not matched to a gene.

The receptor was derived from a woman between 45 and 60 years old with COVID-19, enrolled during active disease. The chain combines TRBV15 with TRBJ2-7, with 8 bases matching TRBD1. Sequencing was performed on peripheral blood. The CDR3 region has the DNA TGTGCCACCAGCAGAGGGTCGGACAGGGCCTACGAGCAGTACTTC. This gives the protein CATSRGSDRAYEQYF.